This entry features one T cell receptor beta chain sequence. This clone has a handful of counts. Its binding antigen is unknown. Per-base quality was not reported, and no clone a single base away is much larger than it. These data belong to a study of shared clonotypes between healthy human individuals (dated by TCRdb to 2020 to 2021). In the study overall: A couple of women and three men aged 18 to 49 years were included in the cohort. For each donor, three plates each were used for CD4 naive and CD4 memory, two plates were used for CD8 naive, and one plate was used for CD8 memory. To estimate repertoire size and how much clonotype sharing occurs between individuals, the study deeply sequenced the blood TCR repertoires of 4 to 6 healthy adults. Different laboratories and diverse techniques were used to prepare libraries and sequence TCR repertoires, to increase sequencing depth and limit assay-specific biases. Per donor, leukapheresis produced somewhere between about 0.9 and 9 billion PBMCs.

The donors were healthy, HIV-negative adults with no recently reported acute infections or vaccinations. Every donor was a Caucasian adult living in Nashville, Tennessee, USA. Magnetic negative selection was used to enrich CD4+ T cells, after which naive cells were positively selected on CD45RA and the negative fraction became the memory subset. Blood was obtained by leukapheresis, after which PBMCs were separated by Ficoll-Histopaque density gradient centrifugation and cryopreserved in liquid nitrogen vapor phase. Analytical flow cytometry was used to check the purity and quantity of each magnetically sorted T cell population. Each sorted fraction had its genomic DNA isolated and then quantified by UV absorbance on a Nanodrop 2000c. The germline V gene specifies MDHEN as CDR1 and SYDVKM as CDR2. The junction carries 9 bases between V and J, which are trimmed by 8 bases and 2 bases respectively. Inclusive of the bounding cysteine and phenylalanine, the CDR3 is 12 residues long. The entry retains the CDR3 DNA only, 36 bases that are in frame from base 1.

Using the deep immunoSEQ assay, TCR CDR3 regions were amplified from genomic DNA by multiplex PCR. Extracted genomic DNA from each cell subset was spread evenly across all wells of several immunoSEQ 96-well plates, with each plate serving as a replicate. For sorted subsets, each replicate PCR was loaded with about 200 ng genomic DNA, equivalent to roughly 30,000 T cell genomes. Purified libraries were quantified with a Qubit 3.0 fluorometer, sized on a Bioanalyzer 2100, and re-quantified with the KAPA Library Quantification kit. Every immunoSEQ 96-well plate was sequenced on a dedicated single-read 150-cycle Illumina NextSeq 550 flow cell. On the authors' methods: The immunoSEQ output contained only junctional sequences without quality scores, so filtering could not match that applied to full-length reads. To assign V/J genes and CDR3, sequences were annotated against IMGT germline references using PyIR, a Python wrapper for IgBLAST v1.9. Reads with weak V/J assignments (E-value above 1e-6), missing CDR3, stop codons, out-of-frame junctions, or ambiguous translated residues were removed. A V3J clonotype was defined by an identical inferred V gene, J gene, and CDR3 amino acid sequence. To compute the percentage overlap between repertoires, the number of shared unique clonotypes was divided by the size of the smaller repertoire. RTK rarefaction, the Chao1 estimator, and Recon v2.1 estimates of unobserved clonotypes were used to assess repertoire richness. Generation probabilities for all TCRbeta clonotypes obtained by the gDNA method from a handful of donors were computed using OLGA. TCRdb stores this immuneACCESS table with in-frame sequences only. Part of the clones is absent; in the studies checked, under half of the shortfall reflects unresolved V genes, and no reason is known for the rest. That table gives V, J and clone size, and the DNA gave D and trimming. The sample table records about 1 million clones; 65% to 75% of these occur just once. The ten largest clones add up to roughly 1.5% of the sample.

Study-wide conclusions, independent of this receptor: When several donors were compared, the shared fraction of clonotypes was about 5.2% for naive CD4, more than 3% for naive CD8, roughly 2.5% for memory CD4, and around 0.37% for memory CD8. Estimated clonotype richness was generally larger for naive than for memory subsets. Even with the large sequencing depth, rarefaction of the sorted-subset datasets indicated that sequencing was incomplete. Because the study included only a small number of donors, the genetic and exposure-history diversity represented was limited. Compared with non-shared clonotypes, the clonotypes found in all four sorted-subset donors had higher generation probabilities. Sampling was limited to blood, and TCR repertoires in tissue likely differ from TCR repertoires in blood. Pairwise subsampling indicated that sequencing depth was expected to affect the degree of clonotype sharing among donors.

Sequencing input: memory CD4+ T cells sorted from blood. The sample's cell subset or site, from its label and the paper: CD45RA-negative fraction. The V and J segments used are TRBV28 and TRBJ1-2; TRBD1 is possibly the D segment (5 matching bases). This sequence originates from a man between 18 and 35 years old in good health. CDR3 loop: CASGGNNYGYTF. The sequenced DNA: TGTGCCAGCGGGGGTAACAACTATGGCTACACCTTC.